This entry lists 22 T cell receptor beta chains sequenced from one sample in a study of beta chain features in type 1 diabetes. Expressed TCRB transcripts were sequenced because the isolated RNA had all been reverse transcribed beforehand. The data were produced by immunoSEQ multiplex PCR, yet TCRdb's version contains in-frame clones alone and is incomplete. Among under 150,000 clones listed, under 60% were seen once. Sequencing used Tregs from blood. The receptors were sampled from a man between 18 and 35 years old in good health.

The chain links TRBV14 to TRBJ1-2, with 9 bases fitting TRBD1. The CDR3 is 17 residues long. The trim removed 5 bases at V and 6 bases at J, leaving 16 bases unmatched. Germline CDR1 is SGHDN and CDR2 is FVKESK. The CDR3 is CASSTRPGQGLYHGYTF. The CDR3 nucleotides are TGTGCCAGCAGCACACGACCGGGACAGGGACTTTATCATGGCTACACCTTC.

A note on this clone: The junction and the germline gene differ at one end; a read error may be behind it. The rearrangement uses TRBV7-7 and TRBJ2-2; 9 positions match TRBD2. CDR1 SSHAT and CDR2 FNYEAQ come from the germline V gene (reference sequence). This CDR3 contains 14 residues. The CDR3, as DNA: TGTGCTAGCAGCGGCGGGAGGGGGACCGGGGAGCTGTTTTTT. Its translation: CASSGGRGTGELFF.

The rearrangement uses TRBV5-4 and TRBJ2-1, with 16 nucleotides matching TRBD2. Germline V gives CDR1 SGHNT, CDR2 YYREEE (reference sequence). After removal of 4 bases from V and 8 bases from J, the junction contained 6 bases not matched to a gene. The CDR3 is 16 amino acids. Here the CDR3 reads CASSGGLAGGGDEQFF. CDR3 DNA: TGTGCCAGCAGCGGGGGACTAGCGGGAGGGGGGGATGAGCAGTTCTTC.

This chain links TRBV6-5 with TRBJ2-5, with D maybe TRBD1 (5 bases). The CDR3 consists of 14 residues. Germline V lookup: CDR1 MNHEY, CDR2 SVGAGI. With 2 bases removed from V and 4 bases from J, the gap between germline ends came to 11 bases. CDR3 nucleotides: TGTGCCAGCAGTTACGGCCAGGGTCCAGAGACCCAGTACTTC. Its translation is CASSYGQGPETQYF.

The rearrangement uses TRBV19 and TRBJ2-2, with TRBD1 matching over 10 bases. CDR1 LNHDA and CDR2 SQIVND come from the germline V gene (reference sequence). This CDR3 has 15 residues. The V and J ends lost 6 bases and 6 bases, in that order; junction bases with no gene match: 7. For the CDR3, the DNA is TGTGCCAGTAGGGGACAGGGGTTTGTCTCCGGGGAGCTGTTTTTT. Amino acid sequence: CASRGQGFVSGELFF.

The rearrangement joins TRBV13 to TRBJ1-4; D not certain. CDR1 is PRHDT, CDR2 FYEKMQ, per germline (reference sequence). V dropped 3 bases and J dropped 8 bases, with 16 bases sitting between them. The CDR3 is made up of 15 amino acids. The CDR3 region has the DNA TGTGCCAGCAGCTTCTCCCCCGGGAGAGGGGAAAAACTGTTTTTT. This sequence encodes CASSFSPGRGEKLFF. Using reference TRBV13 and TRBJ1-4 for the parts outside the CDR3, the full variable domain is AAGVIQSPRHLIKEKRETATLKCYPIPRHDTVYWYQQGPGQDPQFLISFYEKMQSDKGSIPDRFSAQQFSDYHSELNMSSLELGDSALYFCASSFSPGRGEKLFFGSGTQLSVL.

The CDR3 here is CASSYGLAGGPRETQYF. For the CDR3, the DNA is TGTGCCAGCAGCTATGGACTAGCGGGAGGGCCACGGGAGACCCAGTACTTC. V and J are TRBV7-2 and TRBJ2-5, with TRBD2 matching 15 bases. J was trimmed by 5 bases and V by 4 bases; bases with no gene match: 8. The CDR3 covers 17 residues. CDR1 is SGHTA and CDR2 is FQGNSA in the germline V gene.

In its sample, this clone was seen a few times. The chain uses TRBV27 and TRBJ2-2, with 8 bases that match TRBD1. Trimming at V came to 6 bases and at J to 4 bases, leaving 7 bases not matched to a gene. CDR3 length: 15 residues. Germline CDR1 reads MNHEY; CDR2 reads SMNVEV (reference sequence). CDR3 loop: CASSLQGAVTGELFF. The DNA of the CDR3 is TGTGCCAGCAGCCTTCAGGGGGCGGTCACCGGGGAGCTGTTTTTT.

The chain employs TRBV30 and TRBJ1-6; no reliable D call. CDR3 length: 14 residues. The germline gives CDR1 GTSNPN, CDR2 SVGIG (reference sequence). Deletions cut 0 bases from V and 14 bases from J, with 17 bases between. The CDR3 bases are TGTGCCTGGAGTGTCGAGACCGCGAGGAGTTCCCTCCACTTT. It codes for CAWSVETARSSLHF.

The J gene is TRBJ2-1, the V gene TRBV29-1, with 12 bases identical to TRBD1. The CDR3 is 13 amino acids. The ends lost 4 bases at V and 9 bases at J; junction bases unmatched: 4. Per the germline V gene, CDR1 is SQVTM and CDR2 is ANQGSEA. The CDR3 reads CSVGGQGAFEQFF. CDR3 nucleotide sequence: TGCAGCGTTGGGGGACAGGGGGCTTTTGAGCAGTTCTTC.

About this clone: Mismatch with germline at one junction end may stem from a read error. Within the sample, other DNA sequences also encode this same CDR3. The CDR3 DNA sequence: TGTGCCAGCAGTATGGGGACAGGCCTTGGCTACACCTTT. The encoded protein is CASSMGTGLGYTF. The chain recombines TRBV27 with TRBJ1-2, with 8 bases fitting TRBD1. Germline V gives CDR1 MNHEY, CDR2 SMNVEV (reference sequence). CDR3 length: 13 residues.

The V and J genes are TRBV6-6 and TRBJ2-3; 10 positions agree with TRBD2. V lost 6 bases and J lost 4; bases outside the gene matches: 10. Germline V gene data show CDR1 as MNHNY and CDR2 as SVGAGI (reference sequence). CDR3 size: 16 residues. The CDR3 reads CASSSGLAVVPDTQYF. CDR3 bases: TGTGCCAGCAGCTCAGGACTAGCGGTAGTCCCAGATACGCAGTATTTT.

The chain combines TRBV19 with TRBJ1-1; TRBD1 matches at 8 bases. The CDR3 contains 17 residues. V lost 5 bases, J lost 0 bases, and 11 bases stayed unmatched. Germline V lookup: CDR1 LNHDA, CDR2 SQIVND (reference sequence). In nucleotides, the CDR3 is TGTGCCAGTAGTGTCTACCGACAGGGGCGCATGAACACTGAAGCTTTCTTT. As protein: CASSVYRQGRMNTEAFF.

This clone came up a few times. The chain links TRBV28 to TRBJ2-3, with D perhaps matching TRBD1 (6 bases). Trimming took 4 bases from V and 3 from J, leaving 17 bases between them. The CDR3 has 16 residues. The germline gives CDR1 MDHEN, CDR2 SYDVKM. The CDR3 nucleotides are TGTGCCAGCAGTTGGGGCCCCCAGAGGGGGACAGATACGCAGTATTTT. This gives the protein CASSWGPQRGTDTQYF.

This clone occurred once. The gene calls are TRBV28 and TRBJ1-2, with D perhaps TRBD1 (6 bases). Germline CDR1 is MDHEN and CDR2 is SYDVKM. The CDR3 has 13 residues. V lost 6 bases and J lost 5, with 13 bases in between. Written as DNA, the CDR3 is TGTGCCAGCAGCCGAGGACAGAAGTATGGCTACACCTTC. Amino acid sequence: CASSRGQKYGYTF.

J is TRBJ2-2 and V is TRBV11-2; D is possibly TRBD1 (7 bases). The germline V gene has CDR1 SGHAT and CDR2 FQNNGV. This CDR3 is built from 17 residues. V shed 4 bases and J shed 1 base, with 16 bases lying between them. The CDR3 coding sequence is TGTGCCAGCAGCTCCAGACCCAGGGGGGTGAACACCGGGGAGCTGTTTTTT. Protein: CASSSRPRGVNTGELFF.

This clone was observed a handful of times. The chain joins TRBV4-3 to TRBJ2-1; 9 bases map to TRBD2. Losses at the gene ends were 1 base for V and 4 bases for J; bases not matched to a gene: 5. The CDR3 is 16 residues long. The germline V gene has CDR1 LGHNA and CDR2 YSLEER. CDR3 sequence (DNA): TGCGCCAGCAGCCAAGGGAGGCTAGCGGGGTACAATGAGCAGTTCTTC. This encodes CASSQGRLAGYNEQFF.

V is TRBV19 and J is TRBJ2-7; maybe TRBD1 (5 bases). Looked up from germline, CDR1 is LNHDA and CDR2 is SQIVND (reference sequence). This CDR3 spans 13 amino acids. The V gene lost 2 bases and the J gene lost 5 bases, with 10 bases spanning the gap. CDR3 region: CASSITRVDEQYF. CDR3 DNA sequence: TGTGCCAGTAGTATAACCAGGGTGGACGAGCAGTACTTC.

The chain uses TRBV5-4 and TRBJ2-1; D is perhaps TRBD2 (6 bases). Germline V gene sequence: CDR1 SGHNT, CDR2 YYREEE (reference sequence). The CDR3 spans 16 residues. Trimming cost V 1 base and J 3 bases, with 14 bases left between them. CDR3 protein: CASSLNRGAFYNEQFF. The CDR3 bases are TGTGCCAGCAGCTTGAACCGCGGGGCGTTCTACAATGAGCAGTTCTTC.

J is TRBJ1-5 and V is TRBV7-2; possibly TRBD1 for D (6 bases). Trimming stripped 5 bases from V and 4 bases from J, with 12 bases between. In germline, CDR1 is SGHTA, CDR2 FQGNSA. The CDR3 loop spans 14 amino acids. The CDR3 DNA is TGTGCCAGCAGCCCAGGGGCACCAAATCAGCCCCAGCATTTT. It encodes CASSPGAPNQPQHF.

This clone showed up just a few times. J is TRBJ2-4 and V is TRBV5-1, with 7 bases identical to TRBD1. CDR1 SGHRS and CDR2 YFSETQ come from the germline V gene. The trim removed 4 bases at V and 5 bases at J, leaving 6 bases unmatched. CDR3 length: 14 residues. The CDR3 sequence is CASSLRGGENIQYF. CDR3 in DNA: TGCGCCAGCAGCCTTAGAGGGGGCGAAAACATTCAGTACTTC.

The rearrangement links TRBV5-6 to TRBJ2-2; TRBD2 aligns across 9 bases. The CDR3 is 16 residues long. Germline CDR1 is SGHDT and CDR2 is YYEEEE. Unmatched junction bases numbered 5, after V lost 0 bases and J lost 5 bases. For the CDR3, the DNA is TGTGCCAGCAGCTTGGCGCGGGAGGGCCGTACCGGGGAGCTGTTTTTT. Protein: CASSLAREGRTGELFF. Full variable domain (remainder filled in from reference TRBV5-6 and TRBJ2-2): DAGVTQSPTHLIKTRGQQVTLRCSPKSGHDTVSWYQQALGQGPQFIFQYYEEEERQRGNFPDRFSGHQFPNYSSELNVNALLLGDSALYLCASSLAREGRTGELFFGEGSRLTVL.